The source of this T cell receptor (beta chain) is a study of blood T cell repertoires in COVID-19. Germline values: CDR1 MDHEN, CDR2 SYDVKM. The CDR3 consists of 12 residues. V shed 7 bases, J shed 5 bases, and the junction held 2 bases outside the gene matches. Original data processing: From reference gene primer amplification, estimates of nucleated cell counts were derived. Repertoires were generated with immunoSEQ multiplex PCR, while TCRdb's copy carries only in-frame clones and drops some. V, J and clone size derive from that table, while D and trimming were established from the DNA sequence. The data contain about 160,000 clones, about 86% of them seen just once; the ten biggest clones take up more than 3%.

The TCR was taken from a man between 65 and 80 years old with acute or convalescent COVID-19. The sequenced sample was peripheral blood. The chain is built from TRBV28 and TRBJ2-1; 7 bases are shared with TRBD1. CDR3 nucleotides: TGTGCCAGCAAAACAGGGGACAATGAGCAGTTCTTC. Its protein product is CASKTGDNEQFF.